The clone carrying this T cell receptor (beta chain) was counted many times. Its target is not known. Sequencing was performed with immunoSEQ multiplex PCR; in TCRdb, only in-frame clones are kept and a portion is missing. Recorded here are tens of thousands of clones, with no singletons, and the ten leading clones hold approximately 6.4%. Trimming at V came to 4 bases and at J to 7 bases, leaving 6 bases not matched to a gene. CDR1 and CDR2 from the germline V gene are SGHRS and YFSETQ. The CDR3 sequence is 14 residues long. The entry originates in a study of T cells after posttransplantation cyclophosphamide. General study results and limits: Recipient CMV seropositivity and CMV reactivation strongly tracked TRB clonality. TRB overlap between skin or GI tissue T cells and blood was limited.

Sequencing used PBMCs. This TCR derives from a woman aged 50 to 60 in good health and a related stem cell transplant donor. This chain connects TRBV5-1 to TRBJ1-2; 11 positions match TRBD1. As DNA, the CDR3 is TGCGCCAGCAGCCTGGACAGGGGGCGCTTTGGCTACACCTTC. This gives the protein CASSLDRGRFGYTF.